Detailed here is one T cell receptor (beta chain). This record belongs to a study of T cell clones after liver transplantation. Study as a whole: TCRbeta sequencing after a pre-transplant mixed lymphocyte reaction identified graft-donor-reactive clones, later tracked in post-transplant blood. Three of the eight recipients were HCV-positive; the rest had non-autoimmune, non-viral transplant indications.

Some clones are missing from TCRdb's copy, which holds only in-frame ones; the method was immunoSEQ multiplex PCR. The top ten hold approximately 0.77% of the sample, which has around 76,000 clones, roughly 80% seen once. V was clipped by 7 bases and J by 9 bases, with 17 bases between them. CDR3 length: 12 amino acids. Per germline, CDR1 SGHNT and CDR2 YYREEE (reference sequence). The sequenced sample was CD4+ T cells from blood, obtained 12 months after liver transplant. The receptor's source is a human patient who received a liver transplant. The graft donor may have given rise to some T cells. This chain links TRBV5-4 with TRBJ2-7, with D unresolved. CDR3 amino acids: CASRALNSVQYF. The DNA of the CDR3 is TGTGCCAGCCGGGCCCTAAATAGTGTGCAGTACTTC.